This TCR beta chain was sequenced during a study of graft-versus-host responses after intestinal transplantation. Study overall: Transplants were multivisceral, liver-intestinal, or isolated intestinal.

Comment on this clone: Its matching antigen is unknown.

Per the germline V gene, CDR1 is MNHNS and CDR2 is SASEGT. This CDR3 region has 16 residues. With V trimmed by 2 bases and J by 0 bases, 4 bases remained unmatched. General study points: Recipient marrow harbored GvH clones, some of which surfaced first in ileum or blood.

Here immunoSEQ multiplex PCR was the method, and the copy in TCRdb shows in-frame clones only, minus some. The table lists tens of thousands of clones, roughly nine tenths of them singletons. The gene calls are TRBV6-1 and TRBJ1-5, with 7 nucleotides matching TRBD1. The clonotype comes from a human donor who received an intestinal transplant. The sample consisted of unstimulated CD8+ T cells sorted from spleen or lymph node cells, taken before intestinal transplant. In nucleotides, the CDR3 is TGTGCCAGCAGTGAATGGGACAGTGCTAGCAATCAGCCCCAGCATTTT. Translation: CASSEWDSASNQPQHF.